Listed here are 27 T cell receptor beta chains from one sample, sequenced in a study of OX40 agonist ivuxolimab in advanced cancers. Assay used: immunoSEQ multiplex PCR; TCRdb lists only in-frame clones, some missing. This sample has fewer than 90,000 clones; about 91% occur once, and the top ten carry about 0.2%. The source material was CD4+ or CD8+ T cells sorted from blood, sampled in a trial of the OX40 agonist ivuxolimab. The receptors stem from an adult with an advanced solid tumor such as melanoma, head and neck, liver or kidney cancer.

The rearrangement joins TRBV9 to TRBJ1-2; 7 nucleotides agree with TRBD1. The germline CDR1 and CDR2 sequences are SGDLS and YYNGEE. The CDR3 has 15 amino acids. The V segment lost 2 bases and the J segment 0 bases; nucleotides outside the gene matches: 4. DNA of the CDR3: TGTGCCAGCAGCGTGTCGGGACAGACTAACTATGGCTACACCTTC. Translating it yields CASSVSGQTNYGYTF.

The gene calls are TRBV18 and TRBJ2-5; 7 bases fit TRBD1. Germline-derived CDR1 and CDR2 are KGHSH and LQKENI. The CDR3 length is 16 residues. The V and J ends lost 0 bases and 4 bases, in that order; junction bases with no gene match: 8. This CDR3 is CASSPPAGGKGETQYF. CDR3 nucleotides: TGTGCCAGCTCACCACCTGCAGGGGGAAAGGGAGAGACCCAGTACTTC.

This clone has a single count. J is TRBJ2-1 and V is TRBV10-3; TRBD2 agrees at 11 bases. CDR1 and CDR2 (germline): ENHRY, SYGVKD. Unmatched junction bases numbered 16, after V lost 2 bases and J lost 4 bases. The CDR3 has 20 residues. The CDR3 sequence: CAISEGTSGTIVLRYNEQFF. For the CDR3, the DNA is TGTGCCATCAGTGAGGGGACTAGCGGTACTATCGTACTAAGATACAATGAGCAGTTCTTC.

The V and J genes are TRBV7-9 and TRBJ1-1; no firm D call. The CDR3 length is 14 residues. V lost 1 base to trimming and J lost 9 bases, with 15 bases between them. The germline V gene encodes CDR1 SEHNR and CDR2 FQNEAQ (reference sequence). The CDR3 nucleotides are TGTGCCAGCAGCTTAGGAACAGAGATGCGGCAAGCTTTCTTT. Amino acid sequence: CASSLGTEMRQAFF. Complete variable domain (other parts from reference TRBV7-9 and TRBJ1-1): DTGVSQNPRHKITKRGQNVTFRCDPISEHNRLYWYRQTLGQGPEFLTYFQNEAQLEKSRLLSDRFSAERPKGSFSTLEIQRTEQGDSAMYLCASSLGTEMRQAFFGQGTRLTVV.

The chain links TRBV7-9 to TRBJ1-3; D call uncertain. The germline V gene has CDR1 SEHNR and CDR2 FQNEAQ (reference sequence). The CDR3 loop spans 15 amino acids. Trimming stripped 3 bases from V and 1 base from J, with 10 bases between. The CDR3, as DNA: TGTGCCAGCAGCTTGGTTACGGGGTCTGGAAACACCATATATTTT. Protein product: CASSLVTGSGNTIYF. The variable domain in full, with the rest retrieved from reference TRBV7-9 and TRBJ1-3, is DTGVSQNPRHKITKRGQNVTFRCDPISEHNRLYWYRQTLGQGPEFLTYFQNEAQLEKSRLLSDRFSAERPKGSFSTLEIQRTEQGDSAMYLCASSLVTGSGNTIYFGEGSWLTVV.

This chain links TRBV18 with TRBJ2-2; unclear D gene. V dropped 8 bases and J dropped 1 base, with 8 bases sitting between them. The CDR3 runs to 13 residues. The germline CDR1 and CDR2 sequences are KGHSH and LQKENI. CDR3 sequence (DNA): TGTGCCAGCCAAGACTGGAACACCGGGGAGCTGTTTTTT. Protein: CASQDWNTGELFF.

V and J are TRBV7-9 and TRBJ1-4; maybe TRBD1 (5 bases). This CDR3 comprises 14 residues. V was clipped by 8 bases and J by 5 bases, with 15 bases between them. Germline CDR1 is SEHNR and CDR2 is FQNEAQ (reference sequence). The CDR3: CASGLGGPNEKLFF. For the CDR3, the DNA is TGTGCCAGCGGGTTGGGGGGTCCGAATGAAAAACTGTTTTTT. The complete variable domain, with remaining parts taken from reference TRBV7-9 and TRBJ1-4, reads DTGVSQNPRHKITKRGQNVTFRCDPISEHNRLYWYRQTLGQGPEFLTYFQNEAQLEKSRLLSDRFSAERPKGSFSTLEIQRTEQGDSAMYLCASGLGGPNEKLFFGSGTQLSVL.

J is TRBJ1-4 and V is TRBV16; D remains unclear. V lost 1 base to trimming and J lost 8 bases, with 5 bases between them. CDR1 is KGHSY and CDR2 is FQNENV in the germline V gene. This CDR3 comprises 12 residues. The CDR3 DNA reads TGTGCCAGCAGCCAATATAGCGAAAAACTGTTTTTT. Translated, it gives CASSQYSEKLFF.

The chain combines TRBV2 with TRBJ1-2; no firm D call. V was clipped by 6 bases and J by 4 bases, with 12 bases between them. The CDR3 runs 13 residues. CDR1 and CDR2 from the germline V gene are SNHLY and FYNNEI. CDR3 region: CASSPGQPYGYTF. DNA for the CDR3: TGTGCCAGCAGCCCTGGGCAGCCCTATGGCTACACCTTC.

This sequence joins TRBV5-4 and TRBJ1-4, with unresolved D. CDR1 is SGHNT and CDR2 is YYREEE in the germline V gene (reference sequence). V dropped 4 bases and J dropped 6 bases, with 10 bases sitting between them. This CDR3 contains 13 residues. CDR3 amino acids: CASSNRTDEKLFF. DNA of the CDR3: TGTGCCAGCAGCAACCGGACGGATGAAAAACTGTTTTTT.

This clone rates as medium-sized. The V gene is TRBV28, the J gene TRBJ1-6; D unresolved. The CDR3 runs 12 residues. Germline V gives CDR1 MDHEN, CDR2 SYDVKM. Trimming cost V 6 bases and J 9 bases, with 9 bases left between them. The DNA of the CDR3 is TGTGCCAGCAGCAAGCTTGGTTCACCCCTCCACTTT. Translating it yields CASSKLGSPLHF.

The rearrangement joins TRBV7-3 to TRBJ2-2; weak D call: TRBD1 (5 bases). This CDR3 has 13 residues. The V gene lost 5 bases and the J gene lost 5 bases, with 9 bases spanning the gap. Germline V gene sequence: CDR1 SGHTA, CDR2 FQGTGA. This chain's CDR3 is CASSAQGTGELFF. The CDR3, as DNA: TGTGCCAGCAGCGCCCAGGGAACCGGGGAGCTGTTTTTT.

The CDR3 sequence: CASSGGLAVSLGEQFF. CDR3 bases: TGTGCCAGCAGCGGGGGACTAGCGGTCTCGCTGGGGGAGCAGTTCTTC. V gene TRBV7-3 combines with J gene TRBJ2-1, with TRBD2 identical over 11 bases. CDR1 is SGHTA and CDR2 is FQGTGA in the germline V gene. Trimming took 5 bases from V and 10 from J; bases not matched to a gene: 13. The CDR3 sequence is 16 residues long.

This clone has just a few counts. The chain links TRBV9 to TRBJ2-7; D possibly corresponds to TRBD2 (5 bases). The CDR3 sequence is 12 residues long. Germline CDR1 and CDR2: SGDLS and YYNGEE. Trimming left V 2 bases short and J 7 bases short, with 10 bases between. CDR3 nucleotides: TGTGCCAGCAGCGTCGGTAGCGATGAGCAGTACTTC. This translates into CASSVGSDEQYF.

The V gene is TRBV6-1, the J gene TRBJ1-1; D call uncertain. Per the germline V gene, CDR1 is MNHNS and CDR2 is SASEGT. The CDR3 has 13 residues. Trimming removed 4 bases from V and 0 bases from J, with 6 bases in between. The CDR3 spells CASSGELNTEAFF. CDR3 nucleotide sequence: TGTGCCAGCAGTGGCGAATTGAACACTGAAGCTTTCTTT.

The genes are TRBV14 and TRBJ1-2, with D unclear. Germline CDR1 reads SGHDN; CDR2 reads FVKESK. The CDR3 runs to 15 residues. V lost 0 bases to trimming and J lost 5 bases, with 13 bases between them. This CDR3 is CASSQDLAGRYGYTF. CDR3 bases: TGTGCCAGCAGCCAAGACCTGGCGGGGAGGTATGGCTACACCTTC.

The rearrangement uses TRBV18 and TRBJ2-1; TRBD2 matches at 10 bases. This CDR3 has 20 amino acids. Trimming at V came to 3 bases and at J to 8 bases, leaving 22 bases not matched to a gene. Germline V lookup: CDR1 KGHSH, CDR2 LQKENI. CDR3 in DNA: TGTGCCAGCTCACCCCCTCGCGGCTCTAAGAGCGGGGGGGCTTGGGATGAGCAGTTCTTC. This gives the protein CASSPPRGSKSGGAWDEQFF. Variable domain in full (rest from reference TRBV18 and TRBJ2-1): NAGVMQNPRHLVRRRGQEARLRCSPMKGHSHVYWYRQLPEEGLKFMVYLQKENIIDESGMPKERFSAEFPKEGPSILRIQQVVRGDSAAYFCASSPPRGSKSGGAWDEQFFGPGTRLTVL.

The rearrangement uses TRBV29-1 and TRBJ1-2; 7 bases map to TRBD1. This CDR3 contains 13 residues. The germline V gene has CDR1 SQVTM and CDR2 ANQGSEA. Trimming cost V 7 bases and J 6 bases; bases outside gene matches: 11. The CDR3 DNA is TGCAGCGCCATACGAATGGGACAGAATGGCTACACCTTC. It yields the protein CSAIRMGQNGYTF.

In this sample, this clone turned up once. The J gene is TRBJ1-2, the V gene TRBV19, with D unresolved. V shed 0 bases and J shed 6 bases, with 11 bases lying between them. The CDR3 has 14 amino acids. Germline values: CDR1 LNHDA, CDR2 SQIVND (reference sequence). This chain's CDR3 is CASSIESGSHGYTF. Here the CDR3 DNA reads TGTGCCAGTAGTATAGAAAGCGGGTCTCATGGCTACACCTTC.

V is TRBV6-6 and J is TRBJ2-7; the D gene is possibly TRBD2 (6 bases). The V and J ends lost 0 bases and 5 bases respectively, with 14 bases between them. Germline CDR1 MNHNY, CDR2 SVGAGI (reference sequence). There are 15 residues in the CDR3. The CDR3: CASSYSIFGSDEQYF. The DNA of the CDR3 is TGTGCCAGCAGTTACTCGATCTTCGGGAGTGACGAGCAGTACTTC.

The chain uses TRBV18 and TRBJ1-1, with 8 bases matching TRBD1. Germline trimming cut 2 bases from V and 1 base from J; bases unmatched to any gene: 9. Looked up from germline, CDR1 is KGHSH and CDR2 is LQKENI. CDR3 length: 17 residues. CDR3 in amino acids: CASSPFRPGTGNTEAFF. The CDR3 DNA is TGTGCCAGCTCACCATTCCGCCCCGGGACAGGGAACACTGAAGCTTTCTTT.

The V and J genes are TRBV21-1 and TRBJ2-1; the D call in the table, TRBD2, was not verified against the DNA. TRBV21-1 is classified as a pseudogene. This CDR3 is 17 amino acids long. CDR3 bases: TGTGCCAGCAGCGGAGTCGGTGGGAGGGCCGAATACAATGAGCAGTTCTTC. It encodes CASSGVGGRAEYNEQFF.

This clone was observed a single time. The chain joins TRBV19 to TRBJ1-5; TRBD1 aligns across 11 bases. This CDR3 has 15 amino acids. The V segment lost 8 bases and the J segment 3 bases; nucleotides outside the gene matches: 6. CDR1 and CDR2 from the germline V gene are LNHDA and SQIVND (reference sequence). The CDR3, as DNA: TGTGCCAGTGCCGGGGGACAGGGGGACAATCAGCCCCAGCATTTT. It translates to CASAGGQGDNQPQHF.

The chain carries TRBV2 and TRBJ2-1; no clear D. This CDR3 has 14 residues. Germline-derived CDR1 and CDR2 are SNHLY and FYNNEI. V lost 4 bases to trimming and J lost 0 bases, with 7 bases between them. CDR3 sequence reads: CASSVTASYNEQFF. The CDR3, as DNA: TGTGCCAGCAGTGTCACGGCCTCCTACAATGAGCAGTTCTTC. The variable domain in full, completed from reference TRBV2 and TRBJ2-1, reads EPEVTQTPSHQVTQMGQEVILRCVPISNHLYFYWYRQILGQKVEFLVSFYNNEISEKSEIFDDQFSVERPDGSNFTLKIRSTKLEDSAMYFCASSVTASYNEQFFGPGTRLTVL.

The chain links TRBV4-2 to TRBJ2-3; 7 nucleotides match TRBD1. The CDR3 sequence is 18 residues long. V was clipped by 0 bases and J by 6 bases; unmatched bases: 15. Germline loops: CDR1 LGHNA, CDR2 YNFKEQ. The CDR3 coding sequence is TGTGCCAGCAGCCAAGATTTGCCCCCGACAGGGAGAGGGGATACGCAGTATTTT. It translates to CASSQDLPPTGRGDTQYF.

CDR3 amino acids: CASSLVLRSQETQYF. The CDR3 DNA is TGCGCCAGCAGCTTGGTATTGCGGAGCCAAGAGACCCAGTACTTC. The chain joins TRBV5-1 to TRBJ2-5; no reliable D call. The CDR3 is 15 amino acids. Per germline, CDR1 SGHRS and CDR2 YFSETQ. V lost 0 bases and J lost 1, with 10 bases in between.

In the case of this clone: Other DNA sequences from this sample encode an identical CDR3 as well. CDR3 sequence (DNA): TGCGCCAGCAGCTCACAGGAGACCCAGTACTTC. Protein: CASSSQETQYF. The chain employs TRBV5-1 and TRBJ2-5; D is uncertain. Looked up from germline, CDR1 is SGHRS and CDR2 is YFSETQ. The CDR3 runs 11 residues. The germline V and J ends were trimmed by 3 bases and 5 bases, with 5 bases remaining between them.